What follows describes a single TCR beta chain. Its antigen is not known. These data come from a study of Ad26.COV2.S vaccination and SARS-CoV-2 variants. Whole-study results and caveats: Greater spike-specific TCR breadth was seen in vaccine recipients than in placebo recipients. Total responses of T cells may have been underestimated by the analyses of TCR breadth and depth. In vaccinated individuals, spike-specific CD8+ and CD4+ T cell responses reportedly displayed substantial breadth.

Deletions cut 5 bases from V and 5 bases from J, with 14 bases between. The germline CDR1 and CDR2 sequences are SEHNR and FQNEAQ (reference sequence). The CDR3 runs to 14 residues. Generated by immunoSEQ multiplex PCR, the TCRdb table keeps only in-frame clones and is missing some. The sample has some 180,000 clones; 87% are singletons. V and J are TRBV7-9 and TRBJ2-3; the D call may be TRBD1 or TRBD2 (5 bases each). The TCR originated in a human donor who had recovered from COVID-19. The sequenced sample was peripheral blood, obtained after recovery from COVID-19. DNA of the CDR3: TGTGCCAGCAGCCCGAGGGGAGAAGGAGATACGCAGTATTTT. Amino acids: CASSPRGEGDTQYF.